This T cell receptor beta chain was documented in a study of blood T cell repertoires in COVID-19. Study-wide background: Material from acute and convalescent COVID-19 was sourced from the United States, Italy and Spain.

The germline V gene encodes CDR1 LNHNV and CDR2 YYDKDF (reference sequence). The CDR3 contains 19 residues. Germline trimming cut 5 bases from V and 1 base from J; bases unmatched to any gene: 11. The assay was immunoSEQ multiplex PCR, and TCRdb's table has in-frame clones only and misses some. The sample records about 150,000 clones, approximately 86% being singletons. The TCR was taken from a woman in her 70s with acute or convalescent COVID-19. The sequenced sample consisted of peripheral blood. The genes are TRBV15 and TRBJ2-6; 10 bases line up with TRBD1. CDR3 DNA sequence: TGTGCCACCAGCGGCGATCTAGGGACAGGGGAATCTGGGGCCAACGTCCTGACTTTC. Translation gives CATSGDLGTGESGANVLTF.